These T cell receptor beta chains were read from a single sample in a study of Graves' ophthalmopathy and Graves' hyperthyroidism. From the multiplex PCR reads, TCRdb called clonotypes with MiXCR, one entry per CDR3 protein. The sample has about 380,000 distinct CDR3 sequences; 15% are singletons. Sequencing was carried out using peripheral blood. The receptors shown here come from a woman aged 18-29 years with stable Graves' hyperthyroidism. The CDR3 runs from the conserved cysteine through the conserved F or W. Each record gives: clone size, D gene, V gene, J gene, CDR3 protein, CDR3 DNA. The D gene is left open where the match is weak. For some rows the clone size is stated as once, few or many, or as a class when expanded; others skip it.

>many|NA|TRBV19|TRBJ2-7
CASSIVADSYEQYF
TGTGCCAGTAGTATCGTGGCGGACTCCTACGAGCAGTACTTC
>NA|TRBD1|TRBV5-1|TRBJ2-5
CASSLEGQGRGTQYF
TGCGCCAGCAGCTTGGAGGGACAGGGCAGGGGGACCCAGTACTTC
>many|NA|TRBV2|TRBJ1-2
CASSGPDRSYGYTF
TGTGCCAGCAGTGGTCCCGACAGGTCTTATGGCTACACCTTC
>many|TRBD1|TRBV7-3|TRBJ1-2
CASTSYRDRVYGYTF
TGTGCCAGCACCTCTTACCGAGACAGGGTCTATGGCTACACCTTC
>many|TRBD1|TRBV6-5|TRBJ1-6
CASSSQVDRESPLHF
TGTGCCAGCAGTTCCCAAGTGGACAGGGAGTCACCCCTCCACTTT
>NA|NA|TRBV11-2|TRBJ1-2
CASRETGYYTF
TGTGCCAGCAGGGAAACAGGGTACTACACCTTC
>NA|NA|TRBV20-1|TRBJ2-5
CSRLRDEQETQYF
TGCAGTAGACTCCGGGACGAGCAAGAGACCCAGTACTTC
>many|NA|TRBV12-3/TRBV12-4|TRBJ1-2
CASSLRINYGYTF
TGTGCCAGCAGTCTCAGGATTAACTATGGCTACACCTTC
>many|TRBD2|TRBV7-8|TRBJ2-5
CASSPNPLARRETQYF
TGTGCCAGCAGCCCGAACCCACTAGCGAGGAGGGAGACCCAGTACTTC
>NA|NA|TRBV12-3/TRBV12-4|TRBJ2-3
CASSTARTEFTDTQYF
TGTGCCAGCAGCACCGCGCGGACAGAGTTCACAGATACGCAGTATTTT
>many|TRBD1|TRBV19|TRBJ1-1
CASSIQGANTEAFF
TGTGCCAGTAGTATTCAGGGGGCGAACACTGAAGCTTTCTTT
>many|TRBD1|TRBV6-1|TRBJ2-5
CASSPGTGGFGETQYF
TGTGCCAGCAGTCCCGGGACAGGGGGCTTTGGGGAGACCCAGTACTTC
>many|TRBD1|TRBV6-5|TRBJ1-3
CASSYDRGNTIYF
TGTGCCAGCAGTTATGACAGGGGGAACACCATATATTTT
>many|NA|TRBV27|TRBJ1-2
CASSRSIGREGGYTF
TGTGCCAGCAGTCGGAGCATTGGCAGGGAAGGTGGCTACACCTTC
>NA|TRBD1|TRBV7-3|TRBJ1-2
CASSPGQAAGYTF
TGTGCCAGCAGCCCGGGACAGGCGGCGGGCTACACCTTC
>many|NA|TRBV6-1|TRBJ2-2
CASSVRTGWATGELFF
TGTGCCAGCAGTGTGAGAACAGGGTGGGCCACCGGGGAGCTGTTTTTT
>many|NA|TRBV6-1|TRBJ1-6
CASSVDGVRSPLHF
TGTGCCAGCAGTGTTGACGGGGTTCGGTCACCCCTCCACTTT
>many|NA|TRBV6-1|TRBJ1-5
CASSERTGWQPQHF
TGTGCCAGCAGTGAAAGAACAGGGTGGCAGCCCCAGCATTTT
>NA|TRBD1|TRBV28|TRBJ1-6
CASSSGTAKPPLHF
TGTGCCAGCAGTTCCGGGACAGCCAAGCCACCCCTCCACTTT
>many|NA|TRBV5-1|TRBJ2-7
CASSLSAYSYEQYF
TGCGCCAGCAGCTTGTCTGCTTACTCCTACGAGCAGTACTTC
>NA|NA|TRBV25-1|TRBJ2-1
CASSDPLGLTYNEKFF
TGTGCCAGCAGTGATCCTTTGGGGCTAACCTACAATGAGAAGTTCTTC
>many|TRBD2|TRBV12-3/TRBV12-4|TRBJ2-7
CASSFSGDYEQYF
TGTGCCAGCAGCTTTAGCGGGGACTACGAGCAGTACTTC
>few|NA|TRBV11-2|TRBJ2-5
CASSPLGTVSSETQYF
TGTGCCAGCAGCCCCCTCGGGACCGTCTCCTCGGAGACCCAGTACTTC
>many|NA|TRBV12-3/TRBV12-4|TRBJ2-5
CASSLGRERETQYF
TGTGCCAGCAGTTTGGGTAGGGAGCGGGAGACCCAGTACTTC